Detailed here is one T cell receptor beta chain. This specimen comes from a study of blood T cell repertoires in COVID-19. Study details: Some COVID-19 samples were acute and others convalescent; all came from the United States, Italy and Spain.

TCRdb keeps only in-frame clones here, not all; method: immunoSEQ multiplex PCR. The sample consists of over 100,000 clones, around 86% of them appearing once. The CDR3 runs to 17 residues. V gave up 0 bases and J gave up 2 bases, with 16 bases separating them. Germline CDR1 and CDR2: SGHTS and YDEGEE. The clonotype was recovered from a man older than 75 with acute or convalescent COVID-19. This rearrangement joins TRBV5-8 to TRBJ2-3; D is unresolved. The sample was peripheral blood. The CDR3 reads CASSLGLGTGTTDTQYF. The CDR3 nucleotides are TGTGCCAGCAGCTTGGGACTTGGTACGGGTACCACAGATACGCAGTATTTT.